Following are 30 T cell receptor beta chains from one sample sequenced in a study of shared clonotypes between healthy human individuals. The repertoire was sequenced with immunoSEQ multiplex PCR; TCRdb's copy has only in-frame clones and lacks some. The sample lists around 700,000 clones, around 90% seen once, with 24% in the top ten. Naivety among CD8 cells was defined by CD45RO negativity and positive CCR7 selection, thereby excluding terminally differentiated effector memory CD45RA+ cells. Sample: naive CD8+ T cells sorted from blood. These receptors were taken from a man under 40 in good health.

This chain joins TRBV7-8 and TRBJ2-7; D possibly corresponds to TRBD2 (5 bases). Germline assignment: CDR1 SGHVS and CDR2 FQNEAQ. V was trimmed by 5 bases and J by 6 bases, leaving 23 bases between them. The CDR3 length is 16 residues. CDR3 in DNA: TGTGCCAGCAGCACCCCCGATTTGGGGAGCGTCCCCGAGCAGTACTTC. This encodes CASSTPDLGSVPEQYF.

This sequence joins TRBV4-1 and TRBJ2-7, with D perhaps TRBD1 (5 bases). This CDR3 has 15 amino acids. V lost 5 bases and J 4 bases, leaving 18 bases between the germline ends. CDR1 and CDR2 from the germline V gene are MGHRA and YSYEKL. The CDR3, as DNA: TGCGCCAGCAGCGCCATTGGGGCAGTAGGGTACGAGCAGTACTTC. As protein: CASSAIGAVGYEQYF.

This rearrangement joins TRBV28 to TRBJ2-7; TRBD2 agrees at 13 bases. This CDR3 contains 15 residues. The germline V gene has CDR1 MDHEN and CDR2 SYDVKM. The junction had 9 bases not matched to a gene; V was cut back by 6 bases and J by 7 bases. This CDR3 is CASRLTSGRVAEQYF. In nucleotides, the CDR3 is TGTGCCAGCAGGTTAACTAGCGGGAGGGTAGCTGAGCAGTACTTC.

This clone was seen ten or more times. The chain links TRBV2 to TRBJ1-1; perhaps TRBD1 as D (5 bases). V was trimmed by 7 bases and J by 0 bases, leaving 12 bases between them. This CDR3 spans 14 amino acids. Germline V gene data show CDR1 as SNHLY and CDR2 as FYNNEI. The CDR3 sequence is CASTVGAMNTEAFF. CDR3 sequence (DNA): TGTGCCAGCACCGTAGGGGCAATGAACACTGAAGCTTTCTTT.

The CDR3 is CASSLNGRTEAFF. CDR3 in DNA: TGTGCCAGCAGCTTAAATGGTCGAACTGAAGCTTTCTTT. The rearrangement links TRBV7-8 to TRBJ1-1; D ambiguous. Germline V lookup: CDR1 SGHVS, CDR2 FQNEAQ. V lost 2 bases and J lost 5, with 9 bases in between. The CDR3 contains 13 residues.

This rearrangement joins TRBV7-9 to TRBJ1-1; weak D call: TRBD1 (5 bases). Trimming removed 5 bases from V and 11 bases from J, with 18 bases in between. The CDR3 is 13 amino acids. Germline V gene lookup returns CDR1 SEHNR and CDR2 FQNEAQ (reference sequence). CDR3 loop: CASSLTGPDGAFF. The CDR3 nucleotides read TGTGCCAGCAGCCTCACGGGACCGGATGGGGCTTTCTTT.

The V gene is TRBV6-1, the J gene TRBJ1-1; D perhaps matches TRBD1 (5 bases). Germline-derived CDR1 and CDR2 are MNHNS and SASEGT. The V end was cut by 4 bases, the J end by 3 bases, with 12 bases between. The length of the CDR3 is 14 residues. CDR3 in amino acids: CASSVTGTHTEAFF. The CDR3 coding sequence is TGTGCCAGCAGTGTTACAGGAACACACACTGAAGCTTTCTTT.

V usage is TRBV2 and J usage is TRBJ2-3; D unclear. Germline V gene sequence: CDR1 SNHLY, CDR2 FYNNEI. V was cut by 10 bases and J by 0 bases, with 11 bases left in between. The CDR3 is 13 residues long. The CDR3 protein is CATQADSTDTQYF. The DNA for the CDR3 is TGTGCCACACAAGCCGACAGCACAGATACGCAGTATTTT. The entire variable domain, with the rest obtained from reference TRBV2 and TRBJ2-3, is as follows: EPEVTQTPSHQVTQMGQEVILRCVPISNHLYFYWYRQILGQKVEFLVSFYNNEISEKSEIFDDQFSVERPDGSNFTLKIRSTKLEDSAMYFCATQADSTDTQYFGPGTRLTVL.

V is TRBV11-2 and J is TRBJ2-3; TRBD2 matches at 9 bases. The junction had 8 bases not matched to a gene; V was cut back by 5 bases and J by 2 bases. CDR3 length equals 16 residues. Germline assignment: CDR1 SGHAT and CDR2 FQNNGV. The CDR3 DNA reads TGTGCCAGCAGCGCCACGACTAGCGGCTACACAGATACGCAGTATTTT. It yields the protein CASSATTSGYTDTQYF.

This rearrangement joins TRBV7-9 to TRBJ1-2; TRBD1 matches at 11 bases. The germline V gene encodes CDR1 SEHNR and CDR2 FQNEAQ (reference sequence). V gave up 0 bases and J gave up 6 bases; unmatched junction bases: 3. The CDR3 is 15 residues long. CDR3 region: CASSLAGQGGDGYTF. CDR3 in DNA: TGTGCCAGCAGCTTAGCGGGACAGGGGGGCGATGGCTACACCTTC.

CDR3: CASSPVGAGNTEAFF. CDR3 bases: TGTGCCAGCAGCCCAGTGGGGGCAGGGAACACTGAAGCTTTCTTT. This sequence joins TRBV27 and TRBJ1-1, with D maybe TRBD1 (6 bases). Per germline, CDR1 MNHEY and CDR2 SMNVEV (reference sequence). Deletions cut 6 bases from V and 1 base from J, with 15 bases between. This CDR3 spans 15 amino acids.

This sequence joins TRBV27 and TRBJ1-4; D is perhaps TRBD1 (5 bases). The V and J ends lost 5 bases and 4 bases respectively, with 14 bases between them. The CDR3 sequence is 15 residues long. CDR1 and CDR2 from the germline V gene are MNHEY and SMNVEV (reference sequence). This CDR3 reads CASSLGTALNEKLFF. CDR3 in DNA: TGTGCCAGCAGTCTCGGGACTGCGCTTAATGAAAAACTGTTTTTT.

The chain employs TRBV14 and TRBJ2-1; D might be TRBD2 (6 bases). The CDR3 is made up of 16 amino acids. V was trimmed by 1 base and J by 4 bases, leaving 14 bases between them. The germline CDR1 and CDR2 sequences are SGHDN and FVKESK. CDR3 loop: CASSQVGDSLYNEQFF. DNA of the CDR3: TGTGCCAGCAGCCAAGTAGGGGACTCCCTTTACAATGAGCAGTTCTTC.

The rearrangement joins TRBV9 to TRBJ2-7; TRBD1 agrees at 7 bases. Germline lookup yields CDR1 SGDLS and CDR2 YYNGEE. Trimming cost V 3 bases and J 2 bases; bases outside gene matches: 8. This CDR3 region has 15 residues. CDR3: CASSGWDSDPYEQYF. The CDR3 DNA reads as TGTGCCAGCAGCGGATGGGACAGTGACCCCTACGAGCAGTACTTC.

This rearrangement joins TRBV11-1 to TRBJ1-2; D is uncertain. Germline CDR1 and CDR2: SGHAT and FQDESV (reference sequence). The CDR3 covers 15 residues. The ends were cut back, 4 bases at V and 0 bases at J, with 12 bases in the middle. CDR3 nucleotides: TGTGCCAGCAGCTCGGAAAGTGGCACTAACTATGGCTACACCTTC. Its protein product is CASSSESGTNYGYTF.

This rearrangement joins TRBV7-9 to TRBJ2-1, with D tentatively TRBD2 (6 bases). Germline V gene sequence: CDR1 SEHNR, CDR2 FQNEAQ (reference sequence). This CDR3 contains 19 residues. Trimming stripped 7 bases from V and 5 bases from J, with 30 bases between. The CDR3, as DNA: TGTGCCAGCATCCCTTCGGCGGGTAAAGCGGGCGCACGTGACAATGAGCAGTTCTTC. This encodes CASIPSAGKAGARDNEQFF.

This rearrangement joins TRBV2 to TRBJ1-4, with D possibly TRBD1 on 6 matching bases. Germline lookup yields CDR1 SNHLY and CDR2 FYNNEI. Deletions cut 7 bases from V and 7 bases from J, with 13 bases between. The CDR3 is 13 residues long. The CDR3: CASIGGQIEKLFF. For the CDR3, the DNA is TGTGCCAGCATTGGGGGGCAGATTGAAAAACTGTTTTTT.

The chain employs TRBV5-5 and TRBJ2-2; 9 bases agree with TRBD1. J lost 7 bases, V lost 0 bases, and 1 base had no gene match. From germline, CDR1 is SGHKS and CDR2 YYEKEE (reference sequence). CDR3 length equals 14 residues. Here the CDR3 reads CASSLGQGVGELFF. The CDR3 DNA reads TGTGCCAGCAGCTTGGGACAGGGGGTCGGGGAGCTGTTTTTT.

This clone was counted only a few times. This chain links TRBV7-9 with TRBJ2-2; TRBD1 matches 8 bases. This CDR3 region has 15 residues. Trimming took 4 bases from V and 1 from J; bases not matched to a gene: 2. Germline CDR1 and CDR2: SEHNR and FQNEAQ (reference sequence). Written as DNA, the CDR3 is TGTGCCAGCAGCTGGGGACAGGAGAACACCGGGGAGCTGTTTTTT. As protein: CASSWGQENTGELFF.

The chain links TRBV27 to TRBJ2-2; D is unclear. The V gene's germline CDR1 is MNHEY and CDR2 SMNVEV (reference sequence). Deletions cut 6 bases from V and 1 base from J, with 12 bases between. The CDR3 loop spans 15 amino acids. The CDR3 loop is CASRVNTMNTGELFF. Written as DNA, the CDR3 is TGTGCCAGCAGAGTCAACACCATGAACACCGGGGAGCTGTTTTTT.

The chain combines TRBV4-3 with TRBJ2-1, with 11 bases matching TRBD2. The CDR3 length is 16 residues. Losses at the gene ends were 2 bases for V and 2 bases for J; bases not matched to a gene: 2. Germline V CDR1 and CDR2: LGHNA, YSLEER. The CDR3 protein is CASSQSTSGTYNEQFF. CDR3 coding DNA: TGCGCCAGCAGCCAATCGACTAGCGGGACCTACAATGAGCAGTTCTTC.

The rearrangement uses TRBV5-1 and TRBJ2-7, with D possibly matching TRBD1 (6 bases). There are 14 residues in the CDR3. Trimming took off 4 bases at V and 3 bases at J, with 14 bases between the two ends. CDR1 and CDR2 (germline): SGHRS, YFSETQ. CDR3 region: CASSLTGTYYEQYF. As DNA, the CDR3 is TGCGCCAGCAGCCTCACCGGGACATACTACGAGCAGTACTTC.

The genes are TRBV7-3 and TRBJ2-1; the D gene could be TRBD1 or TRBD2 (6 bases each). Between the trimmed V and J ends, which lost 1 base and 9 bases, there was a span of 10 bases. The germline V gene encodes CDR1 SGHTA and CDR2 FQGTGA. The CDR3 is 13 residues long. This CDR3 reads CASSLMGGIEQFF. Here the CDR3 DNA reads TGTGCCAGCAGCTTAATGGGGGGCATTGAGCAGTTCTTC.

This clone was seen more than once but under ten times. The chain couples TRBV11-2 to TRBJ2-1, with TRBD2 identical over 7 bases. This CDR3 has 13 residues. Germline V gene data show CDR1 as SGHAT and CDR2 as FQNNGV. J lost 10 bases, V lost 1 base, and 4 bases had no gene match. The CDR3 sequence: CASSLASGREQFF. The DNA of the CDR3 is TGTGCCAGCAGCTTAGCTAGCGGTAGGGAGCAGTTCTTC.

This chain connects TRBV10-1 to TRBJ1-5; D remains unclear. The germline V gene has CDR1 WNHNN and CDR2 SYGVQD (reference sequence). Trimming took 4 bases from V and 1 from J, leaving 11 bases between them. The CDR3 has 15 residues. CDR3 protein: CASSVFVGSNQPQHF. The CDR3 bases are TGCGCCAGCAGTGTTTTTGTGGGGAGCAATCAGCCCCAGCATTTT.

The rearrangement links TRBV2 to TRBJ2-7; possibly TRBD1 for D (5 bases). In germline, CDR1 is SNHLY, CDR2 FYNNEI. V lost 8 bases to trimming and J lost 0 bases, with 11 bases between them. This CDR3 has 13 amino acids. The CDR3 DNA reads TGTGCCAGCGTATACGACAGCTCCTACGAGCAGTACTTC. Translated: CASVYDSSYEQYF.

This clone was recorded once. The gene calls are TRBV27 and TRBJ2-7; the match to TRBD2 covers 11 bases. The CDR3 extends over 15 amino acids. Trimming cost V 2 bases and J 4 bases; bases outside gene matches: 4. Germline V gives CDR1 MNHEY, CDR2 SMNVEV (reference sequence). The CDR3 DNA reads TGTGCCAGCAGTTTAAAACTAGCGGGAGCTTACGAGCAGTACTTC. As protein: CASSLKLAGAYEQYF.

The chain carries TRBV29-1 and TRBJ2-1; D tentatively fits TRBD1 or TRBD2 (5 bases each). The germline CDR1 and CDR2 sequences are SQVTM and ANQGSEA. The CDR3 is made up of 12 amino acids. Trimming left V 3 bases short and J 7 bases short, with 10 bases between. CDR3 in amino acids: CSVDGTWNEQFF. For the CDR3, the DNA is TGCAGCGTTGATGGGACGTGGAATGAGCAGTTCTTC.

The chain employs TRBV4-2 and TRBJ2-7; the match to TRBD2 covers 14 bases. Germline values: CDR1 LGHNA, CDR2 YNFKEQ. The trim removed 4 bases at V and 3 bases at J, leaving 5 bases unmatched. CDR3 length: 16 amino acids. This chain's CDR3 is CASSPPGTSGSYEQYF. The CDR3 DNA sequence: TGTGCCAGCAGCCCCCCCGGGACTAGCGGGAGCTACGAGCAGTACTTC.

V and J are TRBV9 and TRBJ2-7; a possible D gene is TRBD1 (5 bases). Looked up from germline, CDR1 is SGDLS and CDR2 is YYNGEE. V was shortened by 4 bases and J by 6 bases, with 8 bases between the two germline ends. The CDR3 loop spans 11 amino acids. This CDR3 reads CASSSGREQYF. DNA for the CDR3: TGTGCCAGCAGCTCAGGGCGCGAGCAGTACTTC. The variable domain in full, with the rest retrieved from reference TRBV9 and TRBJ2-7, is DSGVTQTPKHLITATGQRVTLRCSPRSGDLSVYWYQQSLDQGLQFLIQYYNGEERAKGNILERFSAQQFPDLHSELNLSSLELGDSALYFCASSSGREQYFGPGTRLTVT.